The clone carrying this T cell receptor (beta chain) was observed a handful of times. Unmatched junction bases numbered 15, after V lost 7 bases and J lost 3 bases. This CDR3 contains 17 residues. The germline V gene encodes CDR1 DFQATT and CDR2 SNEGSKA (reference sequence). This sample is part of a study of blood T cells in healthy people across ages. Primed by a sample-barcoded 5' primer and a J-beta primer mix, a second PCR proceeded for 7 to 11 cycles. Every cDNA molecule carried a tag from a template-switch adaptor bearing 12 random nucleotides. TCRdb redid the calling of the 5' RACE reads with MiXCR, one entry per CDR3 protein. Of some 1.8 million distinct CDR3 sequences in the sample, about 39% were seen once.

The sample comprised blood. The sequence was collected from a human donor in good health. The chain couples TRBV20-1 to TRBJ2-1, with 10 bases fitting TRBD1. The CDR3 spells CSGGGQGPRGVYNEQFF. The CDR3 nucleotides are TGCAGTGGCGGGGGACAGGGGCCCCGAGGAGTCTACAATGAGCAGTTCTTC.